The 12 T cell receptor beta chains listed next were all sequenced from one sample in a study of shared clonotypes between healthy human individuals. Sequencing used immunoSEQ multiplex PCR; TCRdb keeps in-frame clones, though not all of them. The profile covers about 2 million clones, with 90% to 95% appearing a single time and roughly 0.13% taken by the ten largest. Material: naive CD4+ T cells sorted from blood. The subset here: CD45RA+ positively selected. The receptor set was obtained from a man between 18 and 35 years old in good health.

Written as DNA, the CDR3 is TGCAGCGTTGAAGGGACTAGCGGGGGGTTGACAGATACGCAGTATTTT. Protein product: CSVEGTSGGLTDTQYF. J is TRBJ2-3 and V is TRBV29-1, with 14 bases that match TRBD2. With V trimmed by 1 base and J by 3 bases, 3 bases remained unmatched. CDR1 and CDR2 (germline): SQVTM, ANQGSEA. CDR3 length: 16 residues.

There are a few counts of this clone. This chain joins TRBV19 and TRBJ1-2, with unresolved D. The germline CDR1 and CDR2 sequences are LNHDA and SQIVND (reference sequence). V gave up 4 bases and J gave up 1 base, with 4 bases separating them. CDR3 length: 12 amino acids. CDR3 sequence: CASSNDNYGYTF. In DNA, the CDR3 is TGTGCCAGTAGTAACGATAACTATGGCTACACCTTC. Combining the CDR3 with reference TRBV19 and TRBJ1-2 gives the whole variable domain DGGITQSPKYLFRKEGQNVTLSCEQNLNHDAMYWYRQDPGQGLRLIYYSQIVNDFQKGDIAEGYSVSREKKESFPLTVTSAQKNPTAFYLCASSNDNYGYTFGSGTRLTVV.

The chain employs TRBV11-2 and TRBJ1-1, with 9 bases fitting TRBD1. The junction had 6 bases not matched to a gene; V was cut back by 1 base and J by 3 bases. CDR1 SGHAT and CDR2 FQNNGV come from the germline V gene. The CDR3 runs to 16 residues. The CDR3 loop is CASSLGRDRAYTEAFF. Written as DNA, the CDR3 is TGTGCCAGCAGCTTAGGTCGGGACAGGGCTTACACTGAAGCTTTCTTT. The whole variable domain, remainder taken from reference TRBV11-2 and TRBJ1-1, is EAGVAQSPRYKIIEKRQSVAFWCNPISGHATLYWYQQILGQGPKLLIQFQNNGVVDDSQLPKDRFSAERLKGVDSTLKIQPAKLEDSAVYLCASSLGRDRAYTEAFFGQGTRLTVV.

The rearrangement links TRBV7-9 to TRBJ2-7; TRBD1 matches 8 bases. The germline V gene has CDR1 SEHNR and CDR2 FQNEAQ (reference sequence). Trimming cost V 3 bases and J 3 bases; bases outside gene matches: 10. The CDR3 extends over 16 amino acids. The chain's CDR3 is CASSLEPGTGNYEQYF. The CDR3 DNA sequence: TGTGCCAGCAGCTTGGAACCCGGGACAGGCAACTACGAGCAGTACTTC.

Comments on this clone: The same CDR3 can be traced to other DNA sequences in this sample. This chain links TRBV4-3 with TRBJ1-1, with TRBD1 as a possible D gene (5 bases). Deletions cut 4 bases from V and 1 base from J, with 10 bases between. Germline lookup yields CDR1 LGHNA and CDR2 YSLEER. This CDR3 has 14 amino acids. As DNA, the CDR3 is TGCGCCAGCAGCCGAGGGACGGCGAACACTGAAGCTTTCTTT. Translating it yields CASSRGTANTEAFF.

The gene calls are TRBV5-1 and TRBJ2-6; no firm D call. The CDR3 is 16 amino acids. Germline-derived CDR1 and CDR2 are SGHRS and YFSETQ. Trimming stripped 4 bases from V and 2 bases from J, with 13 bases between. CDR3 nucleotide sequence: TGCGCCAGCAGCCCAGACGGTGTGGCTGGGGCCAACGTCCTGACTTTC. Its protein is CASSPDGVAGANVLTF.

As to this clone: This specimen includes other DNA sequences encoding the same CDR3. The chain uses TRBV28 and TRBJ1-2; possible D gene TRBD1, 6 bases. Germline loops: CDR1 MDHEN, CDR2 SYDVKM. The CDR3 runs 12 residues. V lost 6 bases and J 4 bases, leaving 9 bases between the germline ends. CDR3 DNA sequence: TGTGCCAGCAGCGGACAGACCTATGGCTACACCTTC. This sequence encodes CASSGQTYGYTF.

The rearrangement uses TRBV10-3 and TRBJ1-1; D call uncertain. The germline V and J ends were trimmed by 2 bases and 1 base, with 11 bases remaining between them. This CDR3 has 15 residues. In germline, CDR1 is ENHRY, CDR2 SYGVKD. The CDR3 sequence is CAISESQWGNTEAFF. In nucleotides, the CDR3 is TGTGCCATCAGTGAGAGTCAATGGGGGAACACTGAAGCTTTCTTT.

This sequence joins TRBV27 and TRBJ1-2, with 8 bases identical to TRBD1. V shed 3 bases, J shed 7 bases, and the junction held 7 bases outside the gene matches. Germline lookup yields CDR1 MNHEY and CDR2 SMNVEV (reference sequence). CDR3 length: 14 residues. CDR3 protein: CASSFDRGARGYTF. CDR3 nucleotides: TGTGCCAGCAGTTTCGACAGGGGCGCTCGTGGCTACACCTTC.

The V call is TRBV7-9, the J call TRBJ2-5; no reliable D call. CDR1 is SEHNR and CDR2 is FQNEAQ in the germline V gene (reference sequence). The length of the CDR3 is 15 residues. The germline V and J ends were trimmed by 5 bases and 1 base, with 14 bases remaining between them. CDR3 sequence reads: CASSHPDRLQETQYF. The CDR3 DNA is TGTGCCAGCAGCCATCCGGACCGACTCCAAGAGACCCAGTACTTC.

The chain recombines TRBV4-1 with TRBJ1-1, with a tentative D call TRBD1 (5 bases). CDR1 and CDR2 (germline): MGHRA, YSYEKL. V dropped 0 bases and J dropped 6 bases, with 14 bases sitting between them. CDR3 size: 15 residues. In nucleotides, the CDR3 is TGCGCCAGCAGCCAAGAGCAGTCAGGGCGGTCTGAAGCTTTCTTT. The encoded protein is CASSQEQSGRSEAFF.

Of note for this clone: This sample also contains other DNA sequences that code for the same CDR3. The chain joins TRBV6-5 to TRBJ1-2; D perhaps matches TRBD1 (5 bases). The V gene's germline CDR1 is MNHEY and CDR2 SVGAGI. This CDR3 region has 11 residues. V was clipped by 6 bases and J by 4 bases, with 6 bases between them. The CDR3, as DNA: TGTGCCAGCAGAAGGGGCTATGGCTACACCTTC. Protein product: CASRRGYGYTF.